This T cell receptor (beta chain) was observed in a study of cytotoxic CD8 clonotypes in ibrutinib-treated CLL. Clones were read by immunoSEQ multiplex PCR, and TCRdb kept only the in-frame ones, dropping some. The sample has fewer than 200,000 clones; approximately 84% are singletons. The V gene's germline CDR1 is SGDLS and CDR2 YYNGEE. V was trimmed by 4 bases and J by 1 base, leaving 11 bases between them. This CDR3 has 14 amino acids. This clonotype was obtained from a human donor with chronic lymphocytic leukemia. This specimen was PBMCs, taken after 24 months of ibrutinib treatment. The gene calls are TRBV9 and TRBJ1-1; D is undetermined. The chain's CDR3 is CASSLDTRNTEAFF. The CDR3 DNA reads TGTGCCAGCAGCCTGGATACAAGGAACACTGAAGCTTTCTTT.